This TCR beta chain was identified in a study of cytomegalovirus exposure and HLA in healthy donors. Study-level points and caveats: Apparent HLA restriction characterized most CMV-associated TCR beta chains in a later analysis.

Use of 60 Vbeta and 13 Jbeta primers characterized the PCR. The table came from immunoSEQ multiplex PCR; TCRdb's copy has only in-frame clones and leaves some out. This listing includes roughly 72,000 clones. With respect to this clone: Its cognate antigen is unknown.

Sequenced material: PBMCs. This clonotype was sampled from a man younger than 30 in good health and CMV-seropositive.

CDR3: CASSEIRTGTLYSNQPQHF. CDR3 coding DNA: TGTGCCAGCAGTGAGATACGGACGGGGACACTCTATAGCAATCAGCCCCAGCATTTT. This chain joins TRBV2 and TRBJ1-5, with D perhaps matching TRBD1 (6 bases). The CDR3 runs to 19 residues. Germline V gene sequence: CDR1 SNHLY, CDR2 FYNNEI. Trimming shortened V by 3 bases and J by 0 bases, and 21 bases separated the two germline ends.